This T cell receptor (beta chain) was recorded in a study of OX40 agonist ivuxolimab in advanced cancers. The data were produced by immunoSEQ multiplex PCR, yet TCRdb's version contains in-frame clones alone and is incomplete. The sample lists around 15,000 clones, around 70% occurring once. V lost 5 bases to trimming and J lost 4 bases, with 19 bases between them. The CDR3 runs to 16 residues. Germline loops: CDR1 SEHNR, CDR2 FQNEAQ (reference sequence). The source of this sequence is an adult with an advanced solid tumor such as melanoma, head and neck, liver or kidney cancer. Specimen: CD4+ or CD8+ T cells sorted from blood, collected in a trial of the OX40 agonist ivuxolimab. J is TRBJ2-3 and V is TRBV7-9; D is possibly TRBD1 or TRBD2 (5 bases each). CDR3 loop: CASSHPGLVGADTQYF. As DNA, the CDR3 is TGTGCCAGCAGCCACCCAGGGCTAGTGGGGGCAGATACGCAGTATTTT.